The entry below gives a single TCR beta chain sequence along with its context. There are a few counts of this clone. Its antigen target is currently unknown. Base qualities are missing; no much larger clone stands one base away. According to the study, the label for this sample's time point signals: progressive disease on ibrutinib. For TCR beta library preparation, 1.5 to 2 micrograms of genomic DNA was extracted from cryopreserved PBMCs. Longitudinal blood samples from CLL patients receiving ibrutinib monotherapy were subjected to high-throughput TCR beta sequencing. The patients took part in an open-label, single-center phase 2 trial of ibrutinib monotherapy. V is cut by 4 bases and J by 8 bases, and the space between the germline ends is 26 bases. Inclusive of the bounding cysteine and phenylalanine, the CDR3 is 16 residues long. Only the CDR3 region is kept as DNA, spanning 48 bases read in frame from base 1. CDR1 GTSNPN and CDR2 SVGIG are derived from the germline V gene (reference sequence).

On a MiSeq, deep resolution sequencing aimed for a depth between 1 in 1 million and 1 in 200,000 T cells, with each clonotype covered approximately 10x on average. TCR beta libraries were generated with the immunoSEQ hsTCRB Kit. Per the authors' processing: The data were analyzed with ImmunoSEQ Analyzer and ImmunoSEQ Data Assistant, and V, D and J gene assignments followed IMGT definitions. Clonality, with values ranging from 0 to 1, was calculated as one minus the normalized Shannon entropy of productive rearrangement frequencies. Only overrepresented clonotypes making up at least 0.05% of the repertoire of each patient were included in the public clonotype analysis. Fewer than 15 repertoires from age-matched healthy donors, obtained from immuneACCESS, served as clonality controls. TCRdb limited this immuneACCESS table to in-frame rearrangements with V and J called. A share of clones is missing; checked studies link under half to unresolved V genes, and the rest is unexplained. The D gene and trimming were derived from the DNA, and the V and J assignments and clone size from that table. Across this sample there are approximately 50,000 clones, with 54% seen only once. Under 30% of the sample is taken by the ten largest.

The sample belongs to a study of cytotoxic CD8 clonotypes in ibrutinib-treated CLL (dated by TCRdb to the early 2020s). Context from the whole study: The cohort was composed of under 12 relapsed/refractory and around 14 treatment-naive patients; IGHV unmutated status was identified in about 17 patients. Responses were partial in some 24 patients and complete in 2; after median approximately 5.5 years follow-up, roughly 14 stayed in remission and approximately twelve progressed. Samples at response were collected after a median of about twelve months of treatment, with a range of roughly 6 to 40 months. Samples averaged about 260,000 productive templates and tens of thousands of productive rearrangements. Of the approximately 94 people in the trial, around 25 had longitudinal samples available. Cryopreserved peripheral blood mononuclear cells were obtained prior to treatment, at the time of response, and at either disease progression or sustained remission. Every remission and progressive disease sample was obtained while ibrutinib was still being received by the patients. Beyond this particular receptor, the publication reports: Public clonotypes were found to be uncommon and were observed to contract or remain stable during treatment; the increase in clonality was shown to reflect expansion of private clonotypes at ibrutinib response. Clonality increased at ibrutinib response, stayed stable in sustained remission, and fell back toward baseline at progression. At baseline, clonality was higher than in age-matched healthy donors and showed a strong correlation with circulating CD8+ T-cell counts. Sampling times were not matched between patients in sustained remission and patients whose disease was progressing, and lymph node repertoires were not examined.

The receptor chain draws on TRBV30 and TRBJ1-2; the D gene is perhaps TRBD1, on 6 matching bases. Sample: PBMCs, taken at disease progression, from a patient treated with ibrutinib. This receptor was taken from a human donor with chronic lymphocytic leukemia. Here the CDR3 is given as CAWTVAGATISSGYTF. Read as DNA, the sequence is TGTGCCTGGACGGTAGCGGGGGCCACGATCTCCTCGGGCTACACCTTC.